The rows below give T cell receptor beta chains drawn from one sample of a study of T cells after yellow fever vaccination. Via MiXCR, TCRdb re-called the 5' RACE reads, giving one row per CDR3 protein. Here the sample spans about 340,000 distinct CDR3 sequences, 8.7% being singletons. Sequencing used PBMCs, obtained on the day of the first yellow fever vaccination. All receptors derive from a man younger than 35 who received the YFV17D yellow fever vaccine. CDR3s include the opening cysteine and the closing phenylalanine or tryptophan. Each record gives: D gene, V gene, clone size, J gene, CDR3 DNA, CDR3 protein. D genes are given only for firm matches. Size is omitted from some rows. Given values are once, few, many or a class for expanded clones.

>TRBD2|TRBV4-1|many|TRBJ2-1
TGCGCCAGCAGCCAAGATTGGCGGGGGGGCGGTGAGCAGTTCTTC
CASSQDWRGGGEQFF
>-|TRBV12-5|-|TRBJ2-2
TGTGCTAGTGGCCCCGGGTGGGTAGGGACCGGGGAGCTGTTTTTT
CASGPGWVGTGELFF
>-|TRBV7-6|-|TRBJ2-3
TGTGCCAGCAGGCACACAGATACGCAGTATTTT
CASRHTDTQYF
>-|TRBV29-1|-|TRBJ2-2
TGCAGCGTTGTAGGGGTCCTCACCGGGGAGCTGTTTTTT
CSVVGVLTGELFF
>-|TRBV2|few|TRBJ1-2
TGTGCCAGCAGTGAAAGGGGCGCGTCGAATGGCTACACCTTC
CASSERGASNGYTF
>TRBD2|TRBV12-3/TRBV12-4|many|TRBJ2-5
TGTGCCAGCAGCATGACTAGCGGGTATGAGACCCAGTACTTC
CASSMTSGYETQYF
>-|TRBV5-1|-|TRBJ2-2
TGCGCCAGCAGCTTGTTTTTTCACACCGGGGAGCTGTTTTTT
CASSLFFHTGELFF
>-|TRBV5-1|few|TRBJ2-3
TGCGCCAGCAGCTTGGGTGGCCCCCCCCTATTTGATACGCAGTATTTT
CASSLGGPPLFDTQYF
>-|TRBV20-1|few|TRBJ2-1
TGCAGTGCTGCCACGGGGGTGATCTCCTACAATGAGCAGTTCTTC
CSAATGVISYNEQFF
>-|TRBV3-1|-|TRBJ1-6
TGTGCCAGCAGCCAAGATGTGGGTTCACCCCTCCACTTT
CASSQDVGSPLHF
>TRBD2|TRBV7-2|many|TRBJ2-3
TGTGCCAGCAGCTTACAAGGGACTAGGGCCACAGATACGCAGTATTTT
CASSLQGTRATDTQYF
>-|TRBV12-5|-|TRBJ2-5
TGTGCTAGTGGAAACTGGGTGGGGATCCAGGGCAGGAGGGAGATTGAGACCCAGTACTTC
CASGNWVGIQGRREIETQYF
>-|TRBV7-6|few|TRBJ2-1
TGTGCCAGCAGCCCTAATACGGGGGCCTCAAGTGTAAATGAGCAGTTCTTC
CASSPNTGASSVNEQFF